This T cell receptor (beta chain) was found in a study of Graves' ophthalmopathy and Graves' hyperthyroidism. Study context: Specimen type is peripheral blood, obtained at initial diagnosis before any treatment.

The length of the CDR3 is 12 residues. Germline assignment: CDR1 ENHRY and CDR2 SYGVKD. Trimming at V came to 10 bases and at J to 15 bases, leaving 14 bases not matched to a gene. CDR3 regions of TCR beta were amplified from RNA transcripts. Second-round multiplex PCR came after first-round RT-PCR with HTBI primers. TCRdb processed the multiplex PCR reads anew with MiXCR; each CDR3 protein has one entry. This table holds around 36,000 distinct CDR3 sequences, roughly 49% found once. Hyperthyroidism patients, aged 18 to 65, were newly diagnosed, under 2 months' duration. The clonotype originates from an adult woman with stable Graves' hyperthyroidism. Material: peripheral blood. This chain uses TRBV10-3 with TRBJ2-1; 8 bases line up with TRBD1. CDR3 amino acids: CASSSTGGRPFF. CDR3 nucleotide sequence: TGTGCCAGCAGCTCAACAGGGGGTAGGCCGTTCTTC.